A selection of T cell receptor beta chains follows, all from one sample in a study of T-cell memory formation after mild COVID-19. One entry per CDR3 protein results from TCRdb running MiXCR on the 5' RACE reads. In the table there are 300,000 to 400,000 distinct CDR3 sequences, under 15% of which are singletons. What was sequenced was PBMCs or a T cell subset sorted from them (not recorded which). The receptors were gathered from a man between 18 and 35 years old who had mild COVID-19 (a few samples of this study predate the infection). Cell type and time point are not known. CDR3s include the opening cysteine and the closing phenylalanine or tryptophan. The D gene is left open where the match is weak. Expanded clones get a size class; other rows say once, few or many, or leave the size out.

j_gene: TRBJ2-3; d_gene: .; abundance: .; v_gene: TRBV6-4; CDR3aa: CASSAGIYTDTQYF; CDR3nt: TGTGCCAGCAGCGCAGGGATTTACACAGATACGCAGTATTTT
j_gene: TRBJ2-1; d_gene: TRBD2; abundance: .; v_gene: TRBV11-2; CDR3aa: CASSDIAGSYNEQFF; CDR3nt: TGTGCCAGCAGCGACATAGCGGGGAGTTACAATGAGCAGTTCTTC
j_gene: TRBJ2-7; d_gene: .; abundance: few; v_gene: TRBV20-1; CDR3aa: CSASGGSNSYEQYF; CDR3nt: TGCAGTGCTAGCGGGGGTAGTAACTCCTACGAGCAGTACTTC
j_gene: TRBJ1-1; d_gene: .; abundance: .; v_gene: TRBV10-2; CDR3aa: CASSGNIGANTEAFF; CDR3nt: TGCGCCAGCAGCGGTAACATAGGAGCGAACACTGAAGCTTTCTTT
j_gene: TRBJ1-4; d_gene: .; abundance: .; v_gene: TRBV6-5; CDR3aa: CASSYSTGGRLFF; CDR3nt: TGTGCCAGCAGTTACTCGACGGGGGGCAGACTGTTTTTT
j_gene: TRBJ2-7; d_gene: .; abundance: .; v_gene: TRBV2; CDR3aa: CASSERAARTYEQYF; CDR3nt: TGTGCCAGCAGTGAACGGGCAGCAAGAACCTACGAGCAGTACTTC
j_gene: TRBJ2-3; d_gene: .; abundance: .; v_gene: TRBV23-1; CDR3aa: CASSRTSDTQYF; CDR3nt: TGCGCCAGCAGTCGGACTTCAGATACGCAGTATTTT
j_gene: TRBJ2-3; d_gene: .; abundance: few; v_gene: TRBV15; CDR3aa: CATSRGGIDTQYF; CDR3nt: TGTGCCACCAGCAGAGGGGGGATAGATACGCAGTATTTT
j_gene: TRBJ1-1; d_gene: .; abundance: once; v_gene: TRBV6-1; CDR3aa: CASSAMGGGYTEAFF; CDR3nt: TGTGCCAGCAGCGCAATGGGAGGGGGGTACACTGAAGCTTTCTTT
j_gene: TRBJ1-1; d_gene: TRBD1; abundance: .; v_gene: TRBV6-5; CDR3aa: CASRTGTGTEAFF; CDR3nt: TGTGCCAGCAGAACCGGGACAGGGACTGAAGCTTTCTTT
j_gene: TRBJ2-7; d_gene: TRBD2; abundance: .; v_gene: TRBV7-2; CDR3aa: CASSLPIAGVLSYEQYF; CDR3nt: TGTGCCAGCAGCTTACCTATAGCGGGGGTACTCTCCTACGAGCAGTACTTC
j_gene: TRBJ2-3; d_gene: TRBD2; abundance: many; v_gene: TRBV6-4; CDR3aa: CASSDGSGGSDTQYF; CDR3nt: TGTGCCAGCAGTGACGGTAGCGGGGGGTCAGATACGCAGTATTTT
j_gene: TRBJ2-3; d_gene: .; abundance: many; v_gene: TRBV7-8; CDR3aa: CASSLSLDTQYF; CDR3nt: TGTGCCAGCAGCTTATCCCTAGATACGCAGTATTTT
j_gene: TRBJ2-3; d_gene: TRBD1; abundance: few; v_gene: TRBV7-3; CDR3aa: CASSKDRGYTDTQYF; CDR3nt: TGTGCCAGCAGTAAGGACAGGGGGTACACAGATACGCAGTATTTT
j_gene: TRBJ1-5; d_gene: .; abundance: few; v_gene: TRBV12-3/TRBV12-4; CDR3aa: CASSLRVNQPQHF; CDR3nt: TGTGCCAGCAGTTTAAGGGTGAATCAGCCCCAGCATTTT
j_gene: TRBJ1-2; d_gene: .; abundance: few; v_gene: TRBV29-1; CDR3aa: CSVEGPSDYGYTF; CDR3nt: TGCAGCGTTGAAGGCCCATCGGACTATGGCTACACCTTC
j_gene: TRBJ2-1; d_gene: .; abundance: few; v_gene: TRBV29-1; CDR3aa: CSVHGMSTSSYNEQFF; CDR3nt: TGCAGCGTTCATGGGATGTCAACCAGCTCCTACAATGAGCAGTTCTTC
j_gene: TRBJ2-1; d_gene: TRBD1; abundance: many; v_gene: TRBV4-1; CDR3aa: CASSQQTGGYNEQFF; CDR3nt: TGCGCCAGCAGCCAGCAGACAGGGGGCTACAATGAGCAGTTCTTC
j_gene: TRBJ2-2; d_gene: .; abundance: few; v_gene: TRBV5-1; CDR3aa: CASSKRTDLTGELFF; CDR3nt: TGCGCCAGCAGCAAACGGACAGATCTCACCGGGGAGCTGTTTTTT
j_gene: TRBJ2-3; d_gene: TRBD2; abundance: many; v_gene: TRBV5-1; CDR3aa: CASSVAGEDTQYF; CDR3nt: TGCGCCAGCAGCGTAGCGGGGGAAGATACGCAGTATTTT